A single sample is the source of the 30 T cell receptor beta chains below, sequenced in a study of identical twins. TCRdb re-called the 5' RACE reads through MiXCR, storing one row per CDR3 protein. The table shows some 460,000 distinct CDR3 sequences, with around 14% occurring only once. These data were also reused for a study on yellow fever vaccine responses in identical twins.

The material sequenced was CD4+ T cells sorted from blood. The origin of the receptors is a woman younger than 30 in good health.

The chain combines TRBV20-1 with TRBJ2-3, with TRBD2 identical over 8 bases. The CDR3 has 17 amino acids. V was pared by 0 bases and J by 3 bases, with 11 bases of the junction left unmatched. Germline V gene lookup returns CDR1 DFQATT and CDR2 SNEGSKA (reference sequence). This CDR3 is CSARDLAIAGITDTQYF. CDR3 sequence (DNA): TGCAGTGCTAGAGACCTCGCAATAGCGGGGATTACAGATACGCAGTATTTT.

This clonotype was found a few times. J is TRBJ2-5 and V is TRBV5-6, with D maybe TRBD2 (6 bases). The CDR3 has 15 residues. Germline V CDR1 and CDR2: SGHDT, YYEEEE. Trimming took off 0 bases at V and 5 bases at J, with 14 bases between the two ends. The CDR3 region is CASSLGWLGGETQYF. The CDR3 DNA follows: TGTGCCAGCAGCTTGGGCTGGCTTGGAGGGGAGACCCAGTACTTC.

This chain joins TRBV12-5 and TRBJ2-1; D gene uncertain. The germline V gene encodes CDR1 LGHNT and CDR2 FRNRAP. Trimming shortened V by 2 bases and J by 2 bases, and 4 bases separated the two germline ends. The CDR3 length is 13 residues. The DNA for the CDR3 is TGTGCTAGTGGTTTGAGTGCCTACAATGAGCAGTTCTTC. This sequence encodes CASGLSAYNEQFF.

The rearrangement uses TRBV6-6 and TRBJ2-2; D unclear. The CDR3 sequence is 12 residues long. Germline V gene sequence: CDR1 MNHNY, CDR2 SVGAGI (reference sequence). V dropped 0 bases and J dropped 8 bases, with 4 bases sitting between them. CDR3 protein: CASSYSRGELFF. The CDR3 DNA reads TGTGCCAGCAGTTACTCGAGGGGGGAGCTGTTTTTT.

This clonotype was counted at least ten times. CDR3 DNA: TGTGCCAGCAGTGGAGAGCTAGCCACCACTACGGATACGCAGTATTTT. Amino acid sequence: CASSGELATTTDTQYF. V gene TRBV28 combines with J gene TRBJ2-3; maybe TRBD2 (5 bases). Germline-derived CDR1 and CDR2 are MDHEN and SYDVKM. CDR3 length equals 16 residues. The germline V and J ends were trimmed by 5 bases and 6 bases, with 21 bases remaining between them.

This chain joins TRBV5-6 and TRBJ1-5; 10 nucleotides align to TRBD1. The CDR3 length is 16 residues. The V gene end was trimmed by 4 bases and the J gene end by 7 bases; junction bases not matched to a gene: 11. Germline values: CDR1 SGHDT, CDR2 YYEEEE. This CDR3 reads CASSEFRQGAEQPQHF. Here the CDR3 DNA reads TGTGCCAGCAGCGAGTTCCGACAGGGGGCAGAACAGCCCCAGCATTTT.

The sample holds many counts of this clonotype. The chain combines TRBV6-5 with TRBJ2-2; 7 positions match TRBD1. V was pared by 2 bases and J by 6 bases, with 6 bases of the junction left unmatched. The CDR3 runs 15 residues. CDR1 is MNHEY, CDR2 SVGAGI, per germline. The CDR3 DNA reads as TGTGCCAGCAGTTACGGAGACAGGGACCCCGGGGAGCTGTTTTTT. This sequence encodes CASSYGDRDPGELFF.

CDR3 region: CASSFGTGVHEQYF. CDR3 in DNA: TGCGCCAGCAGCTTTGGAACAGGGGTCCACGAGCAGTACTTC. The chain employs TRBV5-1 and TRBJ2-7; 7 positions agree with TRBD1. This CDR3 contains 14 residues. The V segment lost 2 bases and the J segment 5 bases; nucleotides outside the gene matches: 7. Germline-derived CDR1 and CDR2 are SGHRS and YFSETQ.

This chain joins TRBV5-6 and TRBJ2-6; D might be TRBD2 (5 bases). The CDR3 is made up of 15 amino acids. Germline-derived CDR1 and CDR2 are SGHDT and YYEEEE. Trimming took off 6 bases at V and 0 bases at J, with 10 bases between the two ends. CDR3 sequence: CASKAGGSGANVLTF. DNA for the CDR3: TGTGCCAGCAAGGCCGGAGGCTCTGGGGCCAACGTCCTGACTTTC.

This clonotype was found many times. V and J are TRBV12-3 or TRBV12-4 and TRBJ2-3, with 9 bases lining up with TRBD2. The CDR3 loop spans 16 amino acids. V lost 5 bases to trimming and J lost 2 bases; unmatched junction nucleotides: 8. CDR3 in DNA: TGTGCCAGCAGTCCGGGACTAGCCCTGTACACAGATACGCAGTATTTT. Its protein is CASSPGLALYTDTQYF.

This chain links TRBV6-5 with TRBJ2-1; 11 nucleotides agree with TRBD2. Trimming at V came to 4 bases and at J to 4 bases, leaving 6 bases not matched to a gene. The CDR3 is 16 residues long. CDR1 MNHEY and CDR2 SVGAGI come from the germline V gene. This CDR3 reads CASSSISGGAYNEQFF. The CDR3 DNA reads TGTGCCAGCAGTTCCATTAGCGGGGGGGCGTACAATGAGCAGTTCTTC.

CDR3 sequence (DNA): TGCAGTGCACCGGGGGGAGGTCAAGAGACCCAGTACTTC. This sequence encodes CSAPGGGQETQYF. The rearrangement links TRBV20-1 to TRBJ2-5; 7 bases fit TRBD2. CDR1 is DFQATT, CDR2 SNEGSKA, per germline (reference sequence). V lost 6 bases to trimming and J lost 2 bases; unmatched junction nucleotides: 6. The length of the CDR3 is 13 residues.

The chain joins TRBV20-1 to TRBJ2-5, with a tentative D call TRBD2 (6 bases). The CDR3 has 14 amino acids. Trimming stripped 1 base from V and 5 bases from J, with 14 bases between. The germline CDR1 and CDR2 sequences are DFQATT and SNEGSKA (reference sequence). CDR3 in amino acids: CSARVGGSGETQYF. CDR3 sequence (DNA): TGCAGTGCTAGAGTTGGAGGGAGTGGGGAGACCCAGTACTTC.

The V gene is TRBV30, the J gene TRBJ2-2, with unresolved D. The V end was cut by 0 bases, the J end by 1 base, with 6 bases between. CDR3 length equals 14 residues. Germline CDR1 and CDR2: GTSNPN and SVGIG (reference sequence). The CDR3 DNA follows: TGTGCCTGGAGTGTACTGGTGAACACCGGGGAGCTGTTTTTT. Amino acids: CAWSVLVNTGELFF.

DNA of the CDR3: TGTGCCAGCAGTGGAGGACAGGGGGCTAGCCGGTTCTACGAGCAGTACTTC. It codes for CASSGGQGASRFYEQYF. V and J are TRBV2 and TRBJ2-7, with 11 bases fitting TRBD1. J lost 3 bases, V lost 4 bases, and 11 bases had no gene match. The CDR3 spans 17 residues. The germline gives CDR1 SNHLY, CDR2 FYNNEI.

This clonotype was seen a few times. J is TRBJ2-1 and V is TRBV27, with 9 bases identical to TRBD1. The J segment lost 9 bases and the V segment lost 6 bases, leaving 12 bases of the junction unmatched. The CDR3 consists of 15 residues. Germline-derived CDR1 and CDR2 are MNHEY and SMNVEV (reference sequence). Written as DNA, the CDR3 is TGTGCCAGCAGGACCCCGGGACAGGGATTAGGTGAGCAGTTCTTC. It codes for CASRTPGQGLGEQFF.

This chain uses TRBV28 with TRBJ1-3; 7 bases line up with TRBD1. Trimming cost V 7 bases and J 4 bases; bases outside gene matches: 7. The germline gives CDR1 MDHEN, CDR2 SYDVKM. The CDR3 consists of 14 residues. The CDR3 loop reads CASNVQGIGNTIYF. CDR3 coding DNA: TGTGCCAGCAACGTACAGGGGATCGGAAACACCATATATTTT. Full variable domain (missing parts from reference TRBV28 and TRBJ1-3): DVKVTQSSRYLVKRTGEKVFLECVQDMDHENMFWYRQDPGLGLRLIYFSYDVKMKEKGDIPEGYSVSREKKERFSLILESASTNQTSMYLCASNVQGIGNTIYFGEGSWLTVV.

This clonotype was observed a handful of times. The chain carries TRBV10-3 and TRBJ2-1, with D perhaps matching TRBD1 or TRBD2 (5 bases each). The CDR3 is 15 residues long. The V and J ends lost 0 bases and 4 bases respectively, with 10 bases between them. The germline CDR1 and CDR2 sequences are ENHRY and SYGVKD. CDR3 sequence reads: CAISESGADYNEQFF. In nucleotides, the CDR3 is TGTGCCATCAGTGAGTCCGGGGCAGATTACAATGAGCAGTTCTTC.

This clonotype was seen many times. The chain employs TRBV2 and TRBJ2-5; TRBD2 matches at 8 bases. Losses at the gene ends were 6 bases for V and 4 bases for J; bases not matched to a gene: 13. There are 16 residues in the CDR3. Germline V gives CDR1 SNHLY, CDR2 FYNNEI. CDR3 residues: CASRNNPGGDGETQYF. CDR3 nucleotides: TGTGCCAGCAGGAACAATCCGGGGGGGGATGGAGAGACCCAGTACTTC.

This clonotype was observed a handful of times. The chain employs TRBV27 and TRBJ2-1; D gene ambiguous. Germline V gene data show CDR1 as MNHEY and CDR2 as SMNVEV (reference sequence). This CDR3 comprises 12 residues. Deletions cut 0 bases from V and 7 bases from J, with 4 bases between. This chain's CDR3 is CASSLSANEQFF. The CDR3 DNA is TGTGCCAGCAGTTTATCGGCTAATGAGCAGTTCTTC.

This clonotype was seen only a few times. The chain links TRBV7-2 to TRBJ2-7, with 11 bases lining up with TRBD2. Per the germline V gene, CDR1 is SGHTA and CDR2 is FQGNSA. Trimming took 5 bases from V and 7 from J; bases not matched to a gene: 10. This CDR3 spans 15 amino acids. This CDR3 reads CASSELGLAAFEQYF. CDR3 DNA: TGTGCCAGCAGCGAACTGGGACTAGCGGCCTTTGAGCAGTACTTC.

This clonotype was recorded at least ten times. The CDR3 region is CASSSPKGRGLYGYTF. Written as DNA, the CDR3 is TGTGCCAGCAGTTCCCCCAAAGGTAGGGGGCTGTACGGCTACACCTTC. The chain employs TRBV28 and TRBJ1-2, with 7 bases identical to TRBD1. In germline, CDR1 is MDHEN, CDR2 SYDVKM. After removal of 4 bases from V and 8 bases from J, the junction contained 16 bases not matched to a gene. The CDR3 length is 16 residues.

This clonotype turned up a few times. The chain combines TRBV14 with TRBJ2-5; 13 bases agree with TRBD2. Trimming at V came to 4 bases and at J to 1 base, leaving 3 bases not matched to a gene. The CDR3 contains 16 residues. CDR1 is SGHDN and CDR2 is FVKESK in the germline V gene. The CDR3 DNA follows: TGTGCCAGCAGCCCACGACTAGCGGGGGGCCAAGAGACCCAGTACTTC. Encoded protein: CASSPRLAGGQETQYF. The full variable domain, rest sourced from reference TRBV14 and TRBJ2-5, is EAGVTQFPSHSVIEKGQTVTLRCDPISGHDNLYWYRRVMGKEIKFLLHFVKESKQDESGMPNNRFLAERTGGTYSTLKVQPAELEDSGVYFCASSPRLAGGQETQYFGPGTRLLVL.

The chain uses TRBV7-3 and TRBJ2-4; possible D gene TRBD1, 6 bases. V was shortened by 6 bases and J by 6 bases, with 9 bases between the two germline ends. The CDR3 has 12 amino acids. CDR1 is SGHTA and CDR2 is FQGTGA in the germline V gene. CDR3 in DNA: TGTGCCAGCAGTTCACAGGGAAACATTCAGTACTTC. It yields the protein CASSSQGNIQYF.

V and J are TRBV5-1 and TRBJ2-7, with TRBD2 identical over 7 bases. CDR3 length: 20 residues. Germline V gene lookup returns CDR1 SGHRS and CDR2 YFSETQ. The trim removed 5 bases at V and 1 base at J, leaving 24 bases unmatched. For the CDR3, the DNA is TGCGCCAGCAGTAAAAATGGGGCTAGCGGAGTTTTGTTATCGTCCTACGAGCAGTACTTC. Its protein product is CASSKNGASGVLLSSYEQYF.

This clonotype showed up just a few times. The J gene is TRBJ2-5, the V gene TRBV4-1; TRBD2 matches 8 bases. CDR3 length: 16 amino acids. Germline loops: CDR1 MGHRA, CDR2 YSYEKL. After removal of 5 bases from V and 2 bases from J, the junction contained 10 bases not matched to a gene. CDR3 nucleotides: TGCGCCAGCAGCAGTAAAATTAGCGGGATTCAAGAGACCCAGTACTTC. Translated: CASSSKISGIQETQYF.

The genes are TRBV28 and TRBJ2-1; TRBD1 matches 7 bases. Per germline, CDR1 MDHEN and CDR2 SYDVKM. The CDR3 runs to 12 residues. V lost 3 bases to trimming and J lost 15 bases; unmatched junction nucleotides: 8. CDR3 in DNA: TGTGCCAGCAGTTTTGGGCCGGGACAGCCGTTCTTC. Protein product: CASSFGPGQPFF. Supplemented by reference TRBV28 and TRBJ2-1, the full variable domain reads DVKVTQSSRYLVKRTGEKVFLECVQDMDHENMFWYRQDPGLGLRLIYFSYDVKMKEKGDIPEGYSVSREKKERFSLILESASTNQTSMYLCASSFGPGQPFFGPGTRLTVL.

The V and J genes are TRBV15 and TRBJ1-1; no reliable D call. Germline V CDR1 and CDR2: LNHNV, YYDKDF (reference sequence). The CDR3 contains 12 residues. V lost 1 base to trimming and J lost 2 bases, with 2 bases between them. CDR3 sequence reads: CATSRGNTEAFF. Here the CDR3 DNA reads TGTGCCACCAGCAGAGGAAACACTGAAGCTTTCTTT.

The chain has TRBV29-1 and TRBJ2-7; TRBD2 aligns across 10 bases. This CDR3 region has 15 residues. The V gene's germline CDR1 is SQVTM and CDR2 ANQGSEA. Germline trimming cut 0 bases from V and 4 bases from J; bases unmatched to any gene: 6. As DNA, the CDR3 is TGCAGCGTTGAAGACCCTAGCGGGGGTGGGTACGAGCAGTACTTC. Amino acid sequence: CSVEDPSGGGYEQYF.

The CDR3 DNA sequence: TGTGCCAGCAGCCCGGCAGGGACGTGGGCGTTCAATCAGCCCCAGCATTTT. This codes for CASSPAGTWAFNQPQHF. This chain uses TRBV28 with TRBJ1-5; D is perhaps TRBD1 (5 bases). The ends were cut back, 6 bases at V and 3 bases at J, with 21 bases in the middle. CDR1 and CDR2 (germline): MDHEN, SYDVKM. The CDR3 contains 17 residues.